This entry lists 14 T cell receptor beta chains sequenced from one sample in a study of human T cells and chemical hapten exposure. The sample's time point: patch test 1, 2 weeks after DPC sensitization. Treatment here: therapeutic diphenylcyclopropenone sensitization with weekly scalp DPC. TCRdb passed the RACE reads through MiXCR, listing each CDR3 protein once. The profile shows 100,000 to 150,000 distinct CDR3 sequences, roughly an eighth of them singletons. The sequencing here drew on whole blood, taken in connection with sensitization to the hapten diphenylcyclopropenone (DPC). The receptor set was obtained from a man aged 18 to 30 with alopecia areata. Some clones in this sample may be carry-over from other donors' samples.

This clonotype was recorded a few times. This rearrangement joins TRBV20-1 to TRBJ2-1; D is ambiguous. Germline V gene data show CDR1 as DFQATT and CDR2 as SNEGSKA (reference sequence). Trimming left V 6 bases short and J 1 base short, with 10 bases between. The CDR3 has 13 amino acids. The CDR3 sequence: CSAPFLSYNEQFF. The CDR3 DNA reads TGCAGTGCCCCTTTTTTATCCTACAATGAGCAGTTCTTC.

This clonotype was observed a handful of times. The chain couples TRBV2 to TRBJ2-1; D tentatively reads TRBD1 or TRBD2 (5 bases each). The CDR3 covers 12 residues. Trimming took off 6 bases at V and 9 bases at J, with 12 bases between the two ends. The V gene's germline CDR1 is SNHLY and CDR2 FYNNEI. The CDR3 DNA sequence: TGTGCCAGCAGGGGGGAAATCCGTGAGCAGTTCTTC. Protein: CASRGEIREQFF.

This clonotype turned up a few times. The chain recombines TRBV5-1 with TRBJ2-2, with 12 bases fitting TRBD2. Trimming took 0 bases from V and 1 from J; bases not matched to a gene: 1. Germline V gene lookup returns CDR1 SGHRS and CDR2 YFSETQ. The CDR3 consists of 17 residues. The CDR3 DNA is TGCGCCAGCAGCTTGGGGACTAGCGGGAAGAACACCGGGGAGCTGTTTTTT. Translated: CASSLGTSGKNTGELFF.

In this sample, this clonotype turned up a few times. This chain uses TRBV28 with TRBJ1-5, with 8 bases aligning to TRBD1. Per the germline V gene, CDR1 is MDHEN and CDR2 is SYDVKM. This CDR3 is 16 amino acids long. The ends lost 5 bases at V and 8 bases at J; junction bases unmatched: 14. The CDR3 coding sequence is TGTGCCAGCAGTCAGAACCACAGGGGGGAAAACAAGCCCCAGCATTTT. Its protein product is CASSQNHRGENKPQHF.

This clonotype was observed a handful of times. This chain connects TRBV28 to TRBJ1-2; no reliable D call. The CDR3 is 11 residues long. The V end was cut by 5 bases, the J end by 4 bases, with 5 bases between. Per the germline V gene, CDR1 is MDHEN and CDR2 is SYDVKM. The CDR3 coding sequence is TGTGCCAGCAGTGAACTCTATGGCTACACCTTC. Encoded protein: CASSELYGYTF.

This clonotype appeared a few times. The chain combines TRBV4-1 with TRBJ2-3; TRBD2 matches 7 bases. V shed 3 bases, J shed 11 bases, and the junction held 8 bases outside the gene matches. The germline CDR1 and CDR2 sequences are MGHRA and YSYEKL. The CDR3 has 13 amino acids. The CDR3 spells CASSHLPGGEQYF. CDR3 bases: TGCGCCAGCAGCCACCTACCTGGGGGGGAGCAGTATTTT.

This chain uses TRBV25-1 with TRBJ1-1, with D possibly matching TRBD1 (5 bases). V was clipped by 5 bases and J by 7 bases, with 11 bases between them. The V gene's germline CDR1 is MGHDK and CDR2 SYGVNS. This CDR3 is built from 12 residues. This CDR3 is CASSPQGGEAFF. The CDR3 DNA reads TGTGCCAGCAGTCCTCAGGGAGGTGAAGCTTTCTTT.

The chain carries TRBV7-2 and TRBJ1-2; D unclear. Germline CDR1 and CDR2: SGHTA and FQGNSA. V was trimmed by 7 bases and J by 0 bases, leaving 9 bases between them. The length of the CDR3 is 13 residues. CDR3 in amino acids: CASTGRSNYGYTF. In nucleotides, the CDR3 is TGTGCCAGCACAGGCAGATCTAACTATGGCTACACCTTC.

The J gene is TRBJ2-7, the V gene TRBV6-2 or TRBV6-3; possible D gene TRBD2, 5 bases. Germline V lookup: CDR1 MNHEY, CDR2 SVGEGT. The V gene lost 7 bases and the J gene lost 3 bases, with 16 bases spanning the gap. The CDR3 spans 14 residues. The CDR3 is CASNTDRDHYEQYF. Written as DNA, the CDR3 is TGTGCCAGCAATACTGACCGGGATCACTACGAGCAGTACTTC.

The chain joins TRBV5-1 to TRBJ2-4, with TRBD1 identical over 7 bases. CDR1 and CDR2 (germline): SGHRS, YFSETQ. Unmatched junction bases numbered 5, after V lost 4 bases and J lost 4 bases. The length of the CDR3 is 14 residues. This CDR3 is CASSAGDSKNIQYF. CDR3 DNA sequence: TGCGCCAGCAGCGCTGGGGACAGTAAAAACATTCAGTACTTC.

This clonotype was detected a few times. This rearrangement joins TRBV9 to TRBJ1-1; 8 bases match TRBD1. V was pared by 0 bases and J by 3 bases, with 4 bases of the junction left unmatched. The germline V gene encodes CDR1 SGDLS and CDR2 YYNGEE. This CDR3 has 15 amino acids. CDR3 DNA: TGTGCCAGCAGCGTAGTCCGGACAGGGTACACTGAAGCTTTCTTT. This codes for CASSVVRTGYTEAFF.

The genes are TRBV9 and TRBJ2-3; TRBD2 matches at 7 bases. With 6 bases clipped from V and 2 bases from J, the junction kept 9 bases outside the gene matches. Germline CDR1 is SGDLS and CDR2 is YYNGEE. The CDR3 consists of 15 residues. In nucleotides, the CDR3 is TGTGCCAGCAATCCGGGACTAATTAACACAGATACGCAGTATTTT. Translating gives CASNPGLINTDTQYF.

This chain links TRBV5-1 with TRBJ2-2; TRBD1 aligns across 8 bases. The junction had 6 bases not matched to a gene; V was cut back by 7 bases and J by 1 base. CDR1 SGHRS and CDR2 YFSETQ come from the germline V gene. The CDR3 is made up of 15 amino acids. This chain's CDR3 is CASGQQGVNTGELFF. CDR3 nucleotides: TGCGCCAGCGGACAACAGGGGGTGAACACCGGGGAGCTGTTTTTT.

This clonotype was picked up a small number of times. The chain carries TRBV4-1 and TRBJ2-7; D may correspond to TRBD1 or TRBD2 (5 bases each). Germline lookup yields CDR1 MGHRA and CDR2 YSYEKL. V was pared by 4 bases and J by 2 bases, with 12 bases between. The CDR3 length is 14 residues. Written as DNA, the CDR3 is TGCGCCAGCAGCCCCTCGCAGGGACCCTACGAGCAGTACTTC. This encodes CASSPSQGPYEQYF.